The 23 T cell receptor beta chains below come from one sample, sequenced in a study of blood T cell repertoires in COVID-19 (dated by TCRdb to the early 2020s). The library was generated by the immunoSEQ multiplex PCR assay. This is the immuneACCESS table as TCRdb keeps it, with only in-frame sequences that have V and J called. A part of the clones is gone; compared with another copy, unresolved V genes explain less than half, and the rest is unexplained. This sample gives approximately 170,000 clones in total; approximately 84% of them show up just once. The ten largest account for approximately 3% of the sample. The sequencing input was PBMCs or T cells enriched from blood (not recorded which). These receptors all stem from a woman younger than 45 who had recovered from COVID-19.

This chain connects TRBV19 to TRBJ1-1, with a weak D call TRBD1 (6 bases). Germline V CDR1 and CDR2: LNHDA, SQIVND (reference sequence). V was pared by 9 bases and J by 3 bases, with 20 bases between. This CDR3 is 15 amino acids long. CDR3 loop: CASNGWRGRDTEAFF. The CDR3 DNA follows: TGTGCCAGCAATGGCTGGCGGGGGCGAGACACTGAAGCTTTCTTT. The full variable domain, completed using reference TRBV19 and TRBJ1-1, is DGGITQSPKYLFRKEGQNVTLSCEQNLNHDAMYWYRQDPGQGLRLIYYSQIVNDFQKGDIAEGYSVSREKKESFPLTVTSAQKNPTAFYLCASNGWRGRDTEAFFGQGTRLTVV.

The chain recombines TRBV5-1 with TRBJ1-4, with TRBD1 matching over 8 bases. Per the germline V gene, CDR1 is SGHRS and CDR2 is YFSETQ. The CDR3 consists of 14 residues. V was pared by 0 bases and J by 7 bases, with 2 bases of the junction left unmatched. The CDR3 DNA reads TGCGCCAGCAGCTTGGGACAGGGGACTGAAAAACTGTTTTTT. The encoded protein is CASSLGQGTEKLFF. Full variable domain (rest looked up from reference TRBV5-1 and TRBJ1-4): KAGVTQTPRYLIKTRGQQVTLSCSPISGHRSVSWYQQTPGQGLQFLFEYFSETQRNKGNFPGRFSGRQFSNSRSEMNVSTLELGDSALYLCASSLGQGTEKLFFGSGTQLSVL.

The chain uses TRBV7-8 and TRBJ1-3; D uncertain. Trimming cost V 0 bases and J 0 bases, with 6 bases left between them. There are 15 residues in the CDR3. Germline values: CDR1 SGHVS, CDR2 FQNEAQ. This CDR3 reads CASSLAQRSGNTIYF. CDR3 nucleotides: TGTGCCAGCAGCTTAGCTCAGCGCTCTGGAAACACCATATATTTT.

The chain is built from TRBV7-3 and TRBJ2-7; weak D call: TRBD2 (5 bases). CDR1 SGHTA and CDR2 FQGTGA come from the germline V gene. The CDR3 loop spans 13 amino acids. V lost 4 bases and J 7 bases, leaving 14 bases between the germline ends. In DNA, the CDR3 is TGTGCCAGCAGCTCCTCGGGATCTGGGGAGCAGTACTTC. Residues: CASSSSGSGEQYF. The full variable domain, rest sourced from reference TRBV7-3 and TRBJ2-7, is GAGVSQTPSNKVTEKGKYVELRCDPISGHTALYWYRQSLGQGPEFLIYFQGTGAADDSGLPNDRFFAVRPEGSVSTLKIQRTERGDSAVYLCASSSSGSGEQYFGPGTRLTVT.

This clone has just a few counts. V usage is TRBV6-5 and J usage is TRBJ2-7, with 8 bases aligning to TRBD2. The CDR3 length is 15 residues. V dropped 2 bases and J dropped 2; count of bases not matched to a gene: 5. Per the germline V gene, CDR1 is MNHEY and CDR2 is SVGAGI. As DNA, the CDR3 is TGTGCCAGCAGTTACGGACTAGCAGATACCTACGAGCAGTACTTC. It specifies CASSYGLADTYEQYF.

Remarks on this clone: Since no conserved phenylalanine or tryptophan closes the CDR3, a read error is the likely cause. The limits of the CDR3 on the DNA are not certain, so only TCRdb's listed CDR3 is given. The chain joins TRBV27 to TRBJ1-2; no check of the table's D call, TRBD1, against the DNA was made. The CDR3 length is 12 residues, termini included. Germline V gene data show CDR1 as MNHEY and CDR2 as SMNVEV (reference sequence). The CDR3 region is CASSSGTGGKSL.

The V and J genes are TRBV19 and TRBJ1-5; possibly TRBD1 for D (6 bases). This CDR3 spans 15 amino acids. Germline values: CDR1 LNHDA, CDR2 SQIVND (reference sequence). With 5 bases removed from V and 4 bases from J, the gap between germline ends came to 15 bases. The chain's CDR3 is CASSDRTAGNQPQHF. CDR3 in DNA: TGTGCCAGTAGTGATCGGACAGCCGGTAATCAGCCCCAGCATTTT.

The chain has TRBV29-1 and TRBJ2-1, with unresolved D. The CDR3 runs to 13 residues. V lost 1 base, J lost 1 base, and 5 bases lay in between. Germline-derived CDR1 and CDR2 are SQVTM and ANQGSEA. The CDR3: CSVEVTSYNEQFF. In DNA, the CDR3 is TGCAGCGTTGAAGTCACTTCCTACAATGAGCAGTTCTTC.

The chain employs TRBV2 and TRBJ2-5, with 8 bases aligning to TRBD1. J was trimmed by 5 bases and V by 5 bases; bases with no gene match: 7. CDR3 length: 14 residues. Germline-derived CDR1 and CDR2 are SNHLY and FYNNEI. CDR3 protein: CASSPRTGRETQYF. The CDR3 DNA sequence: TGTGCCAGCAGTCCGAGGACAGGGAGGGAGACCCAGTACTTC.

J is TRBJ2-7 and V is TRBV5-8; possibly TRBD2 for D (6 bases). The length of the CDR3 is 15 residues. V lost 4 bases, J lost 4 bases, and 18 bases lay in between. Germline CDR1 reads SGHTS; CDR2 reads YDEGEE. DNA for the CDR3: TGTGCCAGCAGCCCTTGGCGGGGCAGGGCTTACGAGCAGTACGTC. It specifies CASSPWRGRAYEQYV.

J is TRBJ1-5 and V is TRBV28, with D perhaps TRBD1 (6 bases). V was clipped by 6 bases and J by 7 bases, with 13 bases between them. The CDR3 totals 13 residues. Per the germline V gene, CDR1 is MDHEN and CDR2 is SYDVKM. CDR3 sequence: CASRGGARQPQHF. The CDR3 DNA reads as TGTGCCAGCAGGGGGGGGGCTCGACAGCCCCAGCATTTT.

The gene calls are TRBV6-1 and TRBJ2-7; 11 bases align to TRBD1. CDR3 length: 16 amino acids. Germline trimming cut 2 bases from V and 7 bases from J; bases unmatched to any gene: 10. CDR1 and CDR2 from the germline V gene are MNHNS and SASEGT. This CDR3 reads CASSERGGTGGHEQYV. CDR3 coding DNA: TGTGCCAGCAGTGAAAGGGGAGGGACAGGGGGTCATGAGCAGTACGTC.

The rearrangement joins TRBV5-4 to TRBJ2-7, with 12 positions matching TRBD1. J was trimmed by 6 bases and V by 0 bases; bases with no gene match: 4. The CDR3 covers 15 residues. Germline CDR1 is SGHNT and CDR2 is YYREEE (reference sequence). The CDR3 here is CASSLGGTGGAEQYV. Written as DNA, the CDR3 is TGTGCCAGCAGCTTGGGCGGGACAGGGGGCGCCGAGCAGTACGTC.

This chain links TRBV11-3 with TRBJ2-3; D possibly corresponds to TRBD1 (6 bases). The CDR3 sequence is 16 residues long. Trimming left V 4 bases short and J 6 bases short, with 20 bases between. Germline V gives CDR1 SGHNT, CDR2 YENEEA. This CDR3 reads CASSSHRQAGADTQYF. The DNA for the CDR3 is TGTGCCAGCAGCTCACACAGACAGGCGGGTGCGGATACGCAGTATTTT.

The chain combines TRBV5-4 with TRBJ2-5; TRBD2 agrees at 11 bases. This CDR3 spans 15 amino acids. The V and J ends lost 0 bases and 5 bases, in that order; junction bases with no gene match: 3. CDR1 is SGHNT and CDR2 is YYREEE in the germline V gene (reference sequence). The CDR3 protein is CASSLVAGGRETQYF. The DNA of the CDR3 is TGTGCCAGCAGCTTGGTAGCGGGAGGGAGGGAGACCCAGTACTTC.

This chain connects TRBV6-5 to TRBJ1-2; D uncertain. Germline lookup yields CDR1 MNHEY and CDR2 SVGAGI. The germline V and J ends were trimmed by 6 bases and 2 bases, with 10 bases remaining between them. The CDR3 extends over 13 amino acids. The chain's CDR3 is CASSLDENYGYTF. CDR3 DNA sequence: TGTGCCAGCAGCCTAGATGAGAACTATGGCTACACCTTC.

V and J are TRBV19 and TRBJ2-6, with 7 positions matching TRBD2. The V segment lost 6 bases and the J segment 2 bases; nucleotides outside the gene matches: 4. Germline V CDR1 and CDR2: LNHDA, SQIVND (reference sequence). The CDR3 loop spans 15 amino acids. CDR3 sequence: CASSREEPGANVLTF. In DNA form, the CDR3 reads TGTGCCAGTAGCCGGGAGGAACCTGGGGCCAACGTCCTGACTTTC.

This rearrangement joins TRBV9 to TRBJ2-7; D is possibly TRBD2 (6 bases). CDR1 is SGDLS and CDR2 is YYNGEE in the germline V gene. The CDR3 runs 14 residues. With 2 bases removed from V and 6 bases from J, the gap between germline ends came to 15 bases. CDR3 coding DNA: TGTGCCAGCAGCGTCACGCGGGACCGCGGCGAGCAGTACTTC. Residues: CASSVTRDRGEQYF. Full variable domain (rest looked up from reference TRBV9 and TRBJ2-7): DSGVTQTPKHLITATGQRVTLRCSPRSGDLSVYWYQQSLDQGLQFLIQYYNGEERAKGNILERFSAQQFPDLHSELNLSSLELGDSALYFCASSVTRDRGEQYFGPGTRLTVT.

J is TRBJ1-1 and V is TRBV18; possibly TRBD1 for D (6 bases). Germline CDR1 is KGHSH and CDR2 is LQKENI. Trimming took 0 bases from V and 5 from J, leaving 13 bases between them. The length of the CDR3 is 15 residues. CDR3 in DNA: TGTGCCAGCTCACCACCCACAGGGAAGGGTACTGAAGCTTTCTTT. The encoded protein is CASSPPTGKGTEAFF.

V and J are TRBV29-1 and TRBJ1-2, with D maybe TRBD1 (6 bases). The CDR3 has 15 residues. The germline V gene has CDR1 SQVTM and CDR2 ANQGSEA. V lost 4 bases and J lost 4, with 19 bases in between. The CDR3 reads CSVVQGRGPGYGYTF. The CDR3 DNA follows: TGCAGCGTTGTTCAGGGCAGGGGCCCTGGCTATGGCTACACCTTC.

V gene TRBV19 combines with J gene TRBJ2-3; perhaps TRBD2 as D (5 bases). The V gene's germline CDR1 is LNHDA and CDR2 SQIVND (reference sequence). The CDR3 contains 14 residues. V lost 5 bases and J 2 bases, leaving 11 bases between the germline ends. Written as DNA, the CDR3 is TGTGCCAGTAGTGAGGGCGGCTTCACAGATACGCAGTATTTT. As protein: CASSEGGFTDTQYF. The whole variable domain, filled in from reference TRBV19 and TRBJ2-3, reads DGGITQSPKYLFRKEGQNVTLSCEQNLNHDAMYWYRQDPGQGLRLIYYSQIVNDFQKGDIAEGYSVSREKKESFPLTVTSAQKNPTAFYLCASSEGGFTDTQYFGPGTRLTVL.

This chain joins TRBV4-2 and TRBJ1-2; D not resolved. The length of the CDR3 is 14 residues. In germline, CDR1 is LGHNA, CDR2 YNFKEQ. V was clipped by 0 bases and J by 0 bases, with 5 bases between them. CDR3 in amino acids: CASSQDPANYGYTF. The CDR3 DNA follows: TGTGCCAGCAGCCAAGACCCAGCTAACTATGGCTACACCTTC.

The chain uses TRBV11-3 and TRBJ2-2, with TRBD2 as a possible D gene (7 bases). The V end lost 8 bases, the J end lost 6 bases, and 22 bases lay between the germline ends. CDR3 size: 16 residues. CDR1 is SGHNT, CDR2 YENEEA, per germline. The CDR3 nucleotides read TGTGCCAGCCGCCGGGGGGCAGGGGTGATCGCCGGGGAGCTGTTTTTT. Its protein product is CASRRGAGVIAGELFF.